This TCR beta chain was identified during a study of blood T cell repertoires in COVID-19. Germline CDR1 and CDR2: SEHNR and FQNEAQ (reference sequence). CDR3 length equals 13 residues. With 1 base removed from V and 4 bases from J, the gap between germline ends came to 5 bases. Allocation to cohorts depended on clinical history reported by the participants. Using immunoSEQ multiplex PCR, the repertoire was profiled, and TCRdb retains in-frame clones only, with some absent. Among approximately 220,000 clones listed, 80% to 90% were seen once. This sequence was found in a woman in her late teens or twenties in a cohort exposed to, infected with or recovered from COVID-19 (not recorded which). Sequencing was done on a sample of PBMCs or T cells enriched from blood (not recorded which). The V call is TRBV7-9, the J call TRBJ1-5; D is possibly TRBD1 (5 bases). The CDR3 coding sequence is TGTGCCAGCAGCTTAGGACAGAATCAGCCCCAGCATTTT. This sequence encodes CASSLGQNQPQHF.